This TCR beta chain was profiled in a study of Ad26.COV2.S vaccination and SARS-CoV-2 variants (dated by TCRdb to about 2021). Regarding the research as a whole: Vaccine-arm donors came from COV1001, a multicentre, randomized, double-blind, placebo-controlled phase I-IIa trial of Ad26.COV2.S in healthy adults. Ad26.COV2.S was given intramuscularly at 5x10^10 or 1x10^11 viral particles, as a single shot or as two shots 56 days apart. TCRbeta repertoire sequencing was used to assess the specificity and breadth of SARS-CoV-2-reactive T cell receptors after Ad26.COV2.S vaccination. The TCR-sequenced set comprised approximately 32 samples: around 20 Ad26.COV2.S vaccine recipients, 5 placebo recipients and 8 SARS-CoV-2 convalescent individuals. Trial participants were randomized into five groups of five, in which low-dose or high-dose Ad26.COV2.S was given once or twice, or placebo was given on both occasions. Investigators did not know the trial group allocation while performing experiments and assessing outcomes. General conclusions and limits of the study: Non-spike TCR breadth was comparable between vaccine and placebo recipients, consistent with the vaccine containing only spike. The study was not powered for comparison of responses between vaccine doses or regimens. After vaccination, substantial breadth of spike-specific CD8+ and CD4+ T cell responses was reported. The authors noted that total T cell responses may have been underestimated by the TCR breadth and depth analyses. Spike-specific TCR breadth was higher in Ad26.COV2.S recipients than in placebo recipients (P = 0.0014).

The treatment or condition tag for this specimen amounts to: some 20 received Ad26.COV2.S at low or high dose, single or two shots; 5 received placebo; per-sample allocation not given. For vaccine and placebo recipients, repertoires were sequenced using samples collected on day 63 after the first injection. In Cohort 1b, roughly 26 adults aged 18-55 years were enrolled at a single site in Boston, USA, between 29 July and 7 August 2020. Ad26.COV2.S consisted of a replication-incompetent adenovirus type 26 vector by which a prefusion-stabilized SARS-CoV-2 spike protein from the original Wuhan strain was expressed. Only a few counts were recorded for this clone. It has no known antigen specificity. The record has no base qualities; no much larger clone is one base away. The CDR3 sequence holds 16 residues, the cysteine and phenylalanine included. The kept DNA is CDR3 alone, 48 bases in frame from the first base.

The immunoSEQ Assay was the method used to sequence TCRbeta CDR3 regions. After extraction, genomic DNA underwent amplification by bias-controlled multiplex PCR, followed by high-throughput sequencing. The study's own analysis went as follows. Collapsing and filtering of sequences were performed to quantify the absolute abundance of each unique TCRbeta CDR3 region. T cell fraction was estimated by normalizing TCRbeta template counts to usable DNA, which was measured by amplifying reference genes present in all nucleated cells. Repertoire TCRs were annotated as SARS-CoV-2-specific when V gene, CDR3 amino acid sequence and J gene were exactly matched to a known reactive TCR set. MIRA supplied the reference SARS-CoV-2 TCR set, which was filtered for enrichment in COVID-19-positive ImmuneCODE repertoires so that public or cross-reactive TCRs were removed. Using the MIRA antigens, annotated TCRs were further analysed by specific ORF or by position within an ORF. Breadth was defined as the number of annotated unique rearrangements divided by the total number of unique productive rearrangements, and depth was defined as the summed frequency of the annotated unique rearrangements. Group comparisons of TCR breadth used two-sided Wilcoxon rank-sum tests. In TCRdb, the immuneACCESS table is reduced to in-frame sequences with V and J assigned. These tables do not hold every clone; where another copy was compared, an unresolved V gene accounts for under half, and the others remain unexplained. V and J calls and clone size come straight from that table; D and trimming were deduced from the DNA. The sample yields around 320,000 clones; over 75% were counted once. The top ten clonotypes cover 3.4% of the sample.

Specimen: peripheral blood, collected in a trial of Ad26.COV2.S vaccine versus placebo. Here the chain combines TRBV21-1 and TRBJ2-3; the tabulated D call, TRBD2, remains unverified against the DNA. TRBV21-1 constitutes a pseudogene. The sequence derives from a person aged 18-65 years who received the Ad26.COV2.S COVID-19 vaccine or a placebo. The nucleotide sequence reads as follows: TGTGCCAGCAGCCGATCTAGCGGGGGGCCGATAGATACGCAGTATTTT. Its product reads: CASSRSSGGPIDTQYF.